This TCR beta chain was obtained from a study of blood T cell repertoires in COVID-19. At the level of the study: COVID-19 samples collected from the United States, Italy and Spain covered acute and convalescent phases. Sources were T cells, B-cell-depleted T cells, or PBMCs; the material itself was cDNA or gDNA.

Germline V gene data show CDR1 as SGHTA and CDR2 as FQGTGA. The V segment lost 5 bases and the J segment 7 bases; nucleotides outside the gene matches: 13. This CDR3 is built from 15 residues. Seattle participants joined during active infection and were tracked over time. Assay: immunoSEQ multiplex PCR; the TCRdb copy retains only in-frame clones and omits some. The sample records 150,000 to 200,000 clones, about 92% being singletons. The origin of this receptor is a woman in her fifties or sixties with COVID-19, enrolled during active disease. The sample consisted of peripheral blood. The chain couples TRBV7-3 to TRBJ2-5; 7 bases fit TRBD1. DNA for the CDR3: TGTGCCAGCAGCCCCGACAGGGCGCCGGAAGGGACCCAGTACTTC. It translates to CASSPDRAPEGTQYF.